The 17 T cell receptor beta chains presented below share a single source sample, sequenced in a study of T cells in localized non-small cell lung cancer (dated by TCRdb to 2018 to 2020). Library preparation employed the immunoSEQ multiplex PCR assay. TCRdb stores this immuneACCESS table with in-frame sequences only. Part of the clones is absent; in the studies checked, under half of the shortfall reflects unresolved V genes, and no reason is known for the rest. This sample has 9,500 to 10,000 clones in its table, and less than 55% of those were observed once. Around 4% of the sample is in the top ten clones. This specimen was lymph node tissue, taken before any cancer treatment. These receptor sequences come from a woman aged 40-69 years with stage I lung adenocarcinoma.

The sample holds a few counts of this clone. The J gene is TRBJ2-2, the V gene TRBV6-8, with 8 bases fitting TRBD1. The CDR3 consists of 16 residues. CDR1 is MNHGY and CDR2 is SAAAGT in the germline V gene. Trimming cost V 5 bases and J 1 base; bases outside gene matches: 6. The CDR3 spells CASSPRTGKNTGELFF. The CDR3 DNA is TGTGCCAGCAGTCCTAGGACAGGGAAGAACACCGGGGAGCTGTTTTTT.

The sample holds one count of this clone. V and J are TRBV18 and TRBJ1-5, with TRBD1 matching 11 bases. This CDR3 is 15 amino acids long. CDR1 is KGHSH and CDR2 is LQKENI in the germline V gene. V was pared by 4 bases and J by 4 bases, with 3 bases of the junction left unmatched. The CDR3 region has the DNA TGTGCCAGCTCACAAGGACAGGGGGCAAATCAGCCCCAGCATTTT. Amino acids: CASSQGQGANQPQHF.

The chain combines TRBV9 with TRBJ2-1; TRBD1 or TRBD2 may be the D gene (6 bases each). Looked up from germline, CDR1 is SGDLS and CDR2 is YYNGEE. This CDR3 comprises 13 residues. With 4 bases removed from V and 9 bases from J, the gap between germline ends came to 14 bases. This CDR3 is CASSTGRGGEQFF. DNA for the CDR3: TGTGCCAGCAGCACGGGCAGGGGAGGTGAGCAGTTCTTC.

The rearrangement joins TRBV29-1 to TRBJ1-2; D might be TRBD1 (5 bases). Trimming cost V 7 bases and J 5 bases, with 17 bases left between them. Germline CDR1 reads SQVTM; CDR2 reads ANQGSEA. This CDR3 is built from 13 residues. CDR3 in DNA: TGCAGCGCTCAATGGGGGACTCTTTATGGCTACACCTTC. Translation: CSAQWGTLYGYTF. Variable domain in full (rest from reference TRBV29-1 and TRBJ1-2): SAVISQKPSRDICQRGTSLTIQCQVDSQVTMMFWYRQQPGQSLTLIATANQGSEATYESGFVIDKFPISRPNLTFSTLTVSNMSPEDSSIYLCSAQWGTLYGYTFGSGTRLTVV.

The chain joins TRBV10-2 to TRBJ1-2, with 7 bases aligning to TRBD1. The V segment lost 1 base and the J segment 4 bases; nucleotides outside the gene matches: 3. CDR3 length: 14 amino acids. Germline V lookup: CDR1 WSHSY, CDR2 SAAADI. CDR3 amino acids: CASSEYRDSYGYTF. In DNA, the CDR3 is TGCGCCAGCAGTGAGTACCGGGACAGCTATGGCTACACCTTC.

This chain uses TRBV9 with TRBJ1-4; possible D gene TRBD1, 5 bases. V was cut by 6 bases and J by 7 bases, with 13 bases left in between. CDR3 length: 13 amino acids. CDR1 and CDR2 (germline): SGDLS, YYNGEE. CDR3 region: CASIPGRGEKLFF. The CDR3 DNA is TGTGCCAGCATCCCAGGGCGGGGTGAAAAACTGTTTTTT. Drawing the rest from reference TRBV9 and TRBJ1-4, the complete variable domain is DSGVTQTPKHLITATGQRVTLRCSPRSGDLSVYWYQQSLDQGLQFLIQYYNGEERAKGNILERFSAQQFPDLHSELNLSSLELGDSALYFCASIPGRGEKLFFGSGTQLSVL.

The rearrangement uses TRBV16 and TRBJ1-1; 7 bases line up with TRBD1. Germline V gene sequence: CDR1 KGHSY, CDR2 FQNENV. Losses at the gene ends were 4 bases for V and 4 bases for J; bases not matched to a gene: 6. The CDR3 spans 14 residues. The CDR3 region has the DNA TGTGCCAGCAGCCGCCTACAGGGGAGCACTGAAGCTTTCTTT. The encoded protein is CASSRLQGSTEAFF.

On this clone: One junction end disagrees with the germline gene, perhaps due to a read error. CDR3 coding DNA: TGTGCCAGCTCACCAGAGAGACAGGGTGGATACGAGCAGTATTTC. This codes for CASSPERQGGYEQYF. The rearrangement joins TRBV18 to TRBJ2-7; TRBD1 matches at 7 bases. The CDR3 consists of 15 residues. Germline V lookup: CDR1 KGHSH, CDR2 LQKENI.

This chain uses TRBV19 with TRBJ2-5; 11 positions match TRBD2. From germline, CDR1 is LNHDA and CDR2 SQIVND (reference sequence). V was clipped by 5 bases and J by 2 bases; unmatched bases: 7. CDR3 length: 16 residues. The CDR3 loop is CASSRASGGLQETQYF. CDR3 sequence (DNA): TGTGCCAGTAGTCGGGCTAGCGGGGGGCTACAAGAGACCCAGTACTTC.

The chain is built from TRBV12-5 and TRBJ1-2; the D gene is possibly TRBD1 (5 bases). V lost 6 bases, J lost 3 bases, and 14 bases lay in between. This CDR3 contains 14 residues. In germline, CDR1 is LGHNT, CDR2 FRNRAP. CDR3 protein: CASGQGRRDYGYTF. The CDR3 DNA reads as TGTGCTAGTGGCCAGGGCCGCCGGGACTATGGCTACACCTTC.

The chain combines TRBV6-8 with TRBJ2-5, with TRBD1 matching over 10 bases. Trimming cost V 4 bases and J 5 bases; bases outside gene matches: 4. CDR3 length: 14 residues. The germline CDR1 and CDR2 sequences are MNHGY and SAAAGT. This CDR3 is CASSWTGGLETQYF. CDR3 in DNA: TGTGCCAGCAGTTGGACAGGGGGATTGGAGACCCAGTACTTC.

This chain uses TRBV19 with TRBJ1-4; D is uncertain. Germline loops: CDR1 LNHDA, CDR2 SQIVND (reference sequence). The CDR3 covers 15 residues. The V and J ends lost 5 bases and 9 bases respectively, with 19 bases between them. The CDR3 loop reads CASSPSTELMKKLFF. CDR3 bases: TGTGCCAGTAGTCCTTCGACCGAGCTAATGAAAAAACTGTTTTTT.

The rearrangement links TRBV6-8 to TRBJ1-1; D remains ambiguous. In germline, CDR1 is MNHGY, CDR2 SAAAGT. Trimming took off 4 bases at V and 6 bases at J, with 9 bases between the two ends. This CDR3 has 12 residues. Written as DNA, the CDR3 is TGTGCCAGCAGTTTGTTGGTATCTGAAGCTTTCTTT. Translating gives CASSLLVSEAFF.

This clone has just a few counts. The chain is built from TRBV5-1 and TRBJ2-2; D is unclear. V was pared by 2 bases and J by 2 bases, with 13 bases between. Germline CDR1 and CDR2: SGHRS and YFSETQ. The CDR3 sequence is 16 residues long. The CDR3 spells CASSFASWVNTGELFF. In DNA form, the CDR3 reads TGCGCCAGCAGCTTCGCCAGCTGGGTTAACACCGGGGAGCTGTTTTTT.

This clone has a handful of counts. Owing to an unread or ambiguous base, the encoded residue is reported as X. The chain employs TRBV6-8 and TRBJ1-4; TRBD1 might be the D (6 bases). Between the trimmed V and J ends, which lost 5 bases and 6 bases, there was a span of 16 bases. The CDR3 has 15 amino acids. Germline V gene sequence: CDR1 MNHGY, CDR2 SAAAGT. CDR3 bases: TGTGCCAGCAGTCTGGACAGCYCAGGGGATGAAAAACTGTTTTTT. Protein product: CASSLDSXGDEKLFF.

This clone was picked up a small number of times. This sequence joins TRBV19 and TRBJ2-7; 8 nucleotides line up with TRBD1. Germline V gene sequence: CDR1 LNHDA, CDR2 SQIVND (reference sequence). Unmatched junction bases numbered 7, after V lost 6 bases and J lost 3 bases. CDR3 size: 14 residues. This CDR3 reads CASSDPGQVYEQYF. The CDR3 DNA follows: TGTGCCAGTAGCGATCCGGGACAGGTCTACGAGCAGTACTTC.

The gene calls are TRBV14 and TRBJ2-3, with D possibly called TRBD1 or TRBD2 (6 bases each). Germline V CDR1 and CDR2: SGHDN, FVKESK. V lost 4 bases and J 7 bases, leaving 21 bases between the germline ends. This CDR3 contains 16 residues. CDR3 residues: CASSRTVKDRGHTQYF. CDR3 nucleotides: TGTGCCAGCAGCCGCACAGTCAAGGACCGGGGGCATACGCAGTATTTT. Drawing the rest from reference TRBV14 and TRBJ2-3, the complete variable domain is EAGVTQFPSHSVIEKGQTVTLRCDPISGHDNLYWYRRVMGKEIKFLLHFVKESKQDESGMPNNRFLAERTGGTYSTLKVQPAELEDSGVYFCASSRTVKDRGHTQYFGPGTRLTVL.